This entry is about one TCR beta chain. Its antigen is currently unknown. These data come from a study of Ad26.COV2.S vaccination and SARS-CoV-2 variants. Study results and limitations: Considerable breadth of spike-specific CD8+ and CD4+ T cell responses has reportedly been documented following vaccination. Vaccine recipients surpassed placebo recipients in spike-specific TCR breadth. Non-spike TCR breadth was similar in vaccine and placebo recipients.

The repertoire was sequenced with immunoSEQ multiplex PCR; TCRdb's copy has only in-frame clones and lacks some. The table lists hundreds of thousands of clones, 80% to 90% of them singletons. Treatment defined: roughly 18 received Ad26.COV2.S at low or high dose, single or two shots; several received placebo; per-sample allocation not given. Sampling happened 63 days after the first vaccine or placebo injection. This CDR3 spans 14 amino acids. V lost 8 bases to trimming and J lost 2 bases, with 15 bases between them. Looked up from germline, CDR1 is MDHEN and CDR2 is SYDVKM. This clonotype was obtained from a person aged 18-60 years who received the Ad26.COV2.S COVID-19 vaccine or a placebo. The chain couples TRBV28 to TRBJ1-2; a weak D match, TRBD1 (6 bases). The input for sequencing was peripheral blood, taken in a trial of Ad26.COV2.S vaccine versus placebo. The CDR3 sequence is CASRMGTPNYGYTF. Written as DNA, the CDR3 is TGTGCCAGCCGAATGGGGACACCAAACTATGGCTACACCTTC.